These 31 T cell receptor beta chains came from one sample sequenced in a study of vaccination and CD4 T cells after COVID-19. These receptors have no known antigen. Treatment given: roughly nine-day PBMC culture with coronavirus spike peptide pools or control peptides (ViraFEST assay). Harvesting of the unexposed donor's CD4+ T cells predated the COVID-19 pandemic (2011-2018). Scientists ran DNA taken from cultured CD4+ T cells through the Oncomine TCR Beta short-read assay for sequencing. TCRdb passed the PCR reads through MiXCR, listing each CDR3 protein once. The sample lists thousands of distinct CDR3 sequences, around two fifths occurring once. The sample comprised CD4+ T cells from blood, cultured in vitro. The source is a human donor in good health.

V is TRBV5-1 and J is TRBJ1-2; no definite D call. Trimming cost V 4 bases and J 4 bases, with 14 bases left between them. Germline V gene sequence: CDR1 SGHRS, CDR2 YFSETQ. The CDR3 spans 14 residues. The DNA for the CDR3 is TGCGCCAGCAGCGAGGTTGGCCGGACCTATGGCTACACCTTC. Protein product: CASSEVGRTYGYTF.

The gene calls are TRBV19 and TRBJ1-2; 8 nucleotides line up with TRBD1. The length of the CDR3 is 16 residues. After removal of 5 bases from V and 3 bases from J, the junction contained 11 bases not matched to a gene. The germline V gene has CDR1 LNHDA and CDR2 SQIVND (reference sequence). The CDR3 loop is CASSAYAQGEDYGYTF. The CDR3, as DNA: TGTGCCAGTAGTGCCTACGCACAGGGGGAAGACTATGGCTACACCTTC.

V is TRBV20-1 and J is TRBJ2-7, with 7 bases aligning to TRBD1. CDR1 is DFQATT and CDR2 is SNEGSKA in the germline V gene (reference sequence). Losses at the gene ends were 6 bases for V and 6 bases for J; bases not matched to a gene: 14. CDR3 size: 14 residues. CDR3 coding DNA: TGCAGTGCGAGTAGACAGGGAGTATACGTCGAGCAGTACTTC. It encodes CSASRQGVYVEQYF.

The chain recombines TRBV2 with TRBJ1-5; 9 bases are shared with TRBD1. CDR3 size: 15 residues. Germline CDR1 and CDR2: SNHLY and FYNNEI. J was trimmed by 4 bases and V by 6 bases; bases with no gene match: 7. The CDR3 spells CASRGPGTGNQPQHF. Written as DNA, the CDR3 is TGTGCCAGCAGGGGCCCCGGGACAGGGAATCAGCCCCAGCATTTT.

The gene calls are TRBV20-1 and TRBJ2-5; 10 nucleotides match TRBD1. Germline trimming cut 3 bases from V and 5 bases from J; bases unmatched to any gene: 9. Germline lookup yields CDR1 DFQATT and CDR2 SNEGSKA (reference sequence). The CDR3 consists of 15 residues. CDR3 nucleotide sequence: TGCAGTGCTAGGGACGGGACAGGGGCGGCGGAGACCCAGTACTTC. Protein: CSARDGTGAAETQYF.

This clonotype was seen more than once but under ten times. The DNA of the CDR3 is TGTGCCAGCAGTTACTCTCTTGCAGATACGCAGTATTTT. It yields the protein CASSYSLADTQYF. This rearrangement joins TRBV6-5 to TRBJ2-3; D unresolved. The CDR3 covers 13 residues. V was trimmed by 0 bases and J by 4 bases, leaving 5 bases between them. Germline V gene data show CDR1 as MNHEY and CDR2 as SVGAGI.

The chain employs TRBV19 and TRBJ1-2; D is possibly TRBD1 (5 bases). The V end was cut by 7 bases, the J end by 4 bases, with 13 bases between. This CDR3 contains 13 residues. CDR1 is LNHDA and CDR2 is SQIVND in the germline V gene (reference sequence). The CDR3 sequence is CASTLQGTYGYTF. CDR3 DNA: TGTGCCAGTACGCTGCAGGGCACCTATGGCTACACCTTC.

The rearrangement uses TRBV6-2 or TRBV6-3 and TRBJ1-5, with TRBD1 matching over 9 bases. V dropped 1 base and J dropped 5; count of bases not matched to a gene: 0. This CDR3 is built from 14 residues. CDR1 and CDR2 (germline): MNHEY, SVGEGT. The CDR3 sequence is CASSYWTGDQPQHF. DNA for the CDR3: TGTGCCAGCAGTTACTGGACAGGGGATCAGCCCCAGCATTTT.

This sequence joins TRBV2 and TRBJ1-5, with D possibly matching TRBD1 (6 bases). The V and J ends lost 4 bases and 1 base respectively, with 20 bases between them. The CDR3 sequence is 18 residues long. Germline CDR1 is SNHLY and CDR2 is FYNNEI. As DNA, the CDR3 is TGTGCCAGCAGTGGGACCGTGGGGGGCCTTCTAAGCAATCAGCCCCAGCATTTT. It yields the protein CASSGTVGGLLSNQPQHF.

CDR3: CASSLAGRGGYTDTQYF. Written as DNA, the CDR3 is TGTGCCAGCAGCTTAGCTGGGCGGGGGGGATACACAGATACGCAGTATTTT. The V and J genes are TRBV7-2 and TRBJ2-3; TRBD2 agrees at 9 bases. The CDR3 runs 17 residues. After removal of 0 bases from V and 2 bases from J, the junction contained 6 bases not matched to a gene. Per germline, CDR1 SGHTA and CDR2 FQGNSA.

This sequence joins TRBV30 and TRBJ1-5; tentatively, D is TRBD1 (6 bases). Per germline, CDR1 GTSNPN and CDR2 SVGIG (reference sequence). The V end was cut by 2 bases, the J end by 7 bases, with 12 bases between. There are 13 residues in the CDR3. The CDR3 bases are TGTGCCTGGAGTACCAACAGGGCCCAGCCCCAGCATTTT. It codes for CAWSTNRAQPQHF.

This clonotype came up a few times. The CDR3 loop is CASSLAGEVYNEQFF. CDR3 coding DNA: TGTGCCAGCAGTTTAGCGGGAGAAGTCTACAATGAGCAGTTCTTC. The chain uses TRBV27 and TRBJ2-1; 7 bases agree with TRBD2. Germline values: CDR1 MNHEY, CDR2 SMNVEV (reference sequence). The CDR3 runs to 15 residues. After removal of 2 bases from V and 3 bases from J, the junction contained 4 bases not matched to a gene.

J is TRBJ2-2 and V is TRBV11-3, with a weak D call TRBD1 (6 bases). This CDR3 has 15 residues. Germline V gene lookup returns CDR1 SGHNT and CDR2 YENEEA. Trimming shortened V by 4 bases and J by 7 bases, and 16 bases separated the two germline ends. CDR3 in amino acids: CASSSYRVTDGELFF. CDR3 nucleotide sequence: TGTGCCAGCAGCTCATACAGGGTAACGGACGGGGAGCTGTTTTTT. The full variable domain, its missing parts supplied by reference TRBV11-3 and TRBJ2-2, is EAGVVQSPRYKIIEKKQPVAFWCNPISGHNTLYWYLQNLGQGPELLIRYENEEAVDDSQLPKDRFSAERLKGVDSTLKIQPAELGDSAVYLCASSSYRVTDGELFFGEGSRLTVL.

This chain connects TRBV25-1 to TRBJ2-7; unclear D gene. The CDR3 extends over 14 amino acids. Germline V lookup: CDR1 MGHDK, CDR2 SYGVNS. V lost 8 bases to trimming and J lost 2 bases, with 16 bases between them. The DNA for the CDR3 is TGTGCCAGCGGAACGGACGGATGGCCCTACGAGCAGTACTTC. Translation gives CASGTDGWPYEQYF.

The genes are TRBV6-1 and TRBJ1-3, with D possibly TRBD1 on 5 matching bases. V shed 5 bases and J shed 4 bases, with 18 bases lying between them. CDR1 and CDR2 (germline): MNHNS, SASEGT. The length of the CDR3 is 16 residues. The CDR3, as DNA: TGTGCCAGCAGTAGCGCCCCCGGGACGCTAGGAAACACCATATATTTT. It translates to CASSSAPGTLGNTIYF.

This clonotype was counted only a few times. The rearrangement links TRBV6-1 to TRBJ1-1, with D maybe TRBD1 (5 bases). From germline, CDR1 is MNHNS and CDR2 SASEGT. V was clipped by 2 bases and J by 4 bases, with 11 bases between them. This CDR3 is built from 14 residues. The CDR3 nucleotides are TGTGCCAGCAGTGAAAGGGGAGGTAGCACTGAAGCTTTCTTT. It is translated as CASSERGGSTEAFF.

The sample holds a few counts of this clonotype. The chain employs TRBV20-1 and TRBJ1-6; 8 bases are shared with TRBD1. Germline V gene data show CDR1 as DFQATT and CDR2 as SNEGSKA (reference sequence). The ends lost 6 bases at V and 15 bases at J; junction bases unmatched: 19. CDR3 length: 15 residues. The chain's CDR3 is CSALTGTTGGALLHF. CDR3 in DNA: TGCAGTGCCCTTACCGGCACCACAGGGGGTGCCCTCCTCCACTTT.

The CDR3 coding sequence is TGTGCCAGCAGTGAATCGACCCTCCCGGAGACCCAGTACTTC. It is translated as CASSESTLPETQYF. This sequence joins TRBV25-1 and TRBJ2-5; D is unclear. This CDR3 is 14 amino acids long. Germline values: CDR1 MGHDK, CDR2 SYGVNS. The germline V and J ends were trimmed by 1 base and 5 bases, with 11 bases remaining between them.

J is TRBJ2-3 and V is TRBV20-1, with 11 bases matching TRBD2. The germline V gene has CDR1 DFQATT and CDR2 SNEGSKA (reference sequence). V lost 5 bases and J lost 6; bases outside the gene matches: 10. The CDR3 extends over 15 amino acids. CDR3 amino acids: CSALVVLAGADTQYF. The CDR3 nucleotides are TGCAGTGCTCTCGTAGTACTAGCGGGGGCGGATACGCAGTATTTT.

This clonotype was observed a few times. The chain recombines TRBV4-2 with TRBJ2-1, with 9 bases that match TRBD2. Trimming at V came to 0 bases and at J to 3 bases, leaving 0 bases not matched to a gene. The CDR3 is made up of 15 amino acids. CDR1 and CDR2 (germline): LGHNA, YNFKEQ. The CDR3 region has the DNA TGTGCCAGCAGCCAAGATAGCGGGAGCTACAATGAGCAGTTCTTC. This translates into CASSQDSGSYNEQFF.

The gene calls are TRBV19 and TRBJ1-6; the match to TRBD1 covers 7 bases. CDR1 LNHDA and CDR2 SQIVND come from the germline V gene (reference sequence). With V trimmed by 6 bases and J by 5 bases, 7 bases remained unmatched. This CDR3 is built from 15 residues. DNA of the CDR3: TGTGCCAGTAGCCGGAGACAGGGCGATAATTCACCCCTCCACTTT. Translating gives CASSRRQGDNSPLHF.

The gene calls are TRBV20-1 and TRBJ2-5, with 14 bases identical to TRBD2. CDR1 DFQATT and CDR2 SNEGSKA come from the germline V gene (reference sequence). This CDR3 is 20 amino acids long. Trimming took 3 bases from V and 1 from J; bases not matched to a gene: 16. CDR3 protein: CSARGPTGTSGGVFQETQYF. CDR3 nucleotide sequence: TGCAGTGCTAGGGGGCCAACCGGGACTAGCGGGGGAGTATTCCAAGAGACCCAGTACTTC.

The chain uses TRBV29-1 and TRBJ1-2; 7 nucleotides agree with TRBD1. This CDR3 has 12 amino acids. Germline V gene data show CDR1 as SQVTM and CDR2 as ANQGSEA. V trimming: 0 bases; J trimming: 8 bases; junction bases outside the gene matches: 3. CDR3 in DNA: TGCAGCGTTGAAGAAGGGGGCGGAGGCTACACCTTC. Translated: CSVEEGGGGYTF.

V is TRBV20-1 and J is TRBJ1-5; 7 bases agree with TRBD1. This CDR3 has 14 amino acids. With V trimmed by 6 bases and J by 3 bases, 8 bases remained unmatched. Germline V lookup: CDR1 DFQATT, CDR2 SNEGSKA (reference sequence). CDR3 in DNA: TGCAGTGCCGCAACAGGGGACCCCAATCAGCCCCAGCATTTT. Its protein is CSAATGDPNQPQHF.

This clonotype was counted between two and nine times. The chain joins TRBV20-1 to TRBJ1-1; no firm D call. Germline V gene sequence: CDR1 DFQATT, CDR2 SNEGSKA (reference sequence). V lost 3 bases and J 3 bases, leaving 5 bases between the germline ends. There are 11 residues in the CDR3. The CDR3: CSARGYTEAFF. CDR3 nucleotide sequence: TGCAGTGCTAGGGGATACACTGAAGCTTTCTTT.

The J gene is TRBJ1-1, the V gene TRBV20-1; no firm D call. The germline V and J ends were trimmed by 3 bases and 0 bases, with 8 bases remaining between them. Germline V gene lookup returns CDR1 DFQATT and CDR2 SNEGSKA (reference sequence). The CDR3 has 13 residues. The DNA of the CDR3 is TGCAGTGCTAGTACGGATTTGAACACTGAAGCTTTCTTT. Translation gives CSASTDLNTEAFF.

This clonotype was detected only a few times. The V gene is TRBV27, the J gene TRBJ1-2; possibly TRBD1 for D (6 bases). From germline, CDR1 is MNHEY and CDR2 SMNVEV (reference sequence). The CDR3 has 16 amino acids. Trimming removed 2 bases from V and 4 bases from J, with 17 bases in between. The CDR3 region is CASSLTSGRGAYGYTF. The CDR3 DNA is TGTGCCAGCAGTTTAACTTCGGGAAGGGGGGCCTATGGCTACACCTTC.

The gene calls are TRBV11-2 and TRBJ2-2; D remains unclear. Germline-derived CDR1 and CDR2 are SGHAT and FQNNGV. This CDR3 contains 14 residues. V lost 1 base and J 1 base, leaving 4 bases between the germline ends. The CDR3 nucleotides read TGTGCCAGCAGCTTAGGCGGGAACACCGGGGAGCTGTTTTTT. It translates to CASSLGGNTGELFF.

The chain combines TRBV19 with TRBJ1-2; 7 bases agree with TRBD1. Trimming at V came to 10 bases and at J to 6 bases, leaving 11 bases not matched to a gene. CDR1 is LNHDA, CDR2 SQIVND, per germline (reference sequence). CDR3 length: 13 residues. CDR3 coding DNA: TGTGCCACCAGGGACAGTTATCTTGATGGCTACACCTTC. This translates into CATRDSYLDGYTF.

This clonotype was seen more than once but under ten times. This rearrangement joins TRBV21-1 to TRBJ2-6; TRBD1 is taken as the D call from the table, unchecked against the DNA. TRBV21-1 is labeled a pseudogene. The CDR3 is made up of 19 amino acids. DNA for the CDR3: TGTGCCAGCAGCAAAGACGGGGCGGAAGCTGTCTCTGGGGCCAACGTCCTGACTTTC. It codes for CASSKDGAEAVSGANVLTF.

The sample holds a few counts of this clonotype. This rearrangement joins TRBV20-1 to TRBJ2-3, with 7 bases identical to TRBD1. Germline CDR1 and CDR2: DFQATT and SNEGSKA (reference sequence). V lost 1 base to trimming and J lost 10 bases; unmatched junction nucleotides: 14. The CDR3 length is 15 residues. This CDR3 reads CSARGVTGSRGPQYF. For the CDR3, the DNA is TGCAGTGCTAGAGGAGTGACAGGGTCGAGAGGCCCGCAGTATTTT.